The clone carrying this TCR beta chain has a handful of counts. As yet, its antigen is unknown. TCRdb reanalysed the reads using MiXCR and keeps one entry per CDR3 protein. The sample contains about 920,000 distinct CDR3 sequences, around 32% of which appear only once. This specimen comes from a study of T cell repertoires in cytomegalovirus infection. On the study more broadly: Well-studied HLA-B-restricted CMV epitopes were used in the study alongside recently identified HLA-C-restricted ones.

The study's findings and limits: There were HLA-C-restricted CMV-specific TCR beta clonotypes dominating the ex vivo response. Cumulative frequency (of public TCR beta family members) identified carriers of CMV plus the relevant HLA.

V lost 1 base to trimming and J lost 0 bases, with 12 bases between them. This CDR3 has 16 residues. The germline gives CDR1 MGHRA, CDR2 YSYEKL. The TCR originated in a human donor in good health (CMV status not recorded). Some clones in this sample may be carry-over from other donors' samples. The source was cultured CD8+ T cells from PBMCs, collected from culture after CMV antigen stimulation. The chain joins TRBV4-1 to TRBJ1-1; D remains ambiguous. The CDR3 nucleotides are TGCGCCAGCAGCCAAGCTCCAGGATTGATGAACACTGAAGCTTTCTTT. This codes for CASSQAPGLMNTEAFF.